This paragraph reports one T cell receptor beta chain. A much larger clone lies one base from this, so it may be a read error. This sample was included in a study of glioma-infiltrating T cells. Study at large: Target coverage was roughly 4- to 10-fold for about 940,000 blood T cells.

TCR alpha and beta CDR3 regions were amplified from RNA using iRepertoire nested multiplex PCR. In TCRdb, the multiplex PCR reads were re-called with MiXCR into one record per CDR3 protein. The sample carries about 380,000 distinct CDR3 sequences, 35% to 45% recorded once. Germline loops: CDR1 MNHEY, CDR2 SMNVEV (reference sequence). The CDR3 has 14 amino acids. V was cut by 4 bases and J by 9 bases, with 19 bases left in between. V and J are TRBV27 and TRBJ2-7; the D gene is possibly TRBD1 (6 bases). The receptor comes from a human donor with low-grade glioma or glioblastoma, undergoing nonglioma brain surgery, or in good health (not recorded which). Input material: glioma tissue, nonneoplastic brain tissue, or PBMCs (not recorded which). The CDR3 DNA reads TGTGCCAGCAGTTCCGGGACACAGGGCAACGGGCAGTACTTC. Its protein is CASSSGTQGNGQYF.